These 26 T cell receptor beta chains came from one sample sequenced in a study of CD8+CD57+ T cells in acquired aplastic anemia. For CDR3 and TCR beta VDJ profiling, genomic DNA was the template used. TCRdb processed the reads anew with MiXCR; each CDR3 protein has one entry. The data show some 200,000 distinct CDR3 sequences, with roughly half seen just once and about 9.5% held by the top ten. The authors sequenced patients whose flow cytometry had shown CD8+CD57+ cell expansion. The source material was sorted CD4+, CD8+, or CD8+CD57+ T cells (not recorded which) from PBMCs. Receptors originate from a human donor with aplastic anemia.

This clonotype was counted ten times or more. The chain links TRBV25-1 to TRBJ2-3; 7 nucleotides line up with TRBD2. This CDR3 contains 16 residues. Germline-derived CDR1 and CDR2 are MGHDK and SYGVNS. After removal of 4 bases from V and 1 base from J, the junction contained 8 bases not matched to a gene. This chain's CDR3 is CASSGGLGFGTDTQYF. The CDR3 coding sequence is TGTGCCAGCAGTGGTGGACTAGGGTTTGGCACAGATACGCAGTATTTT.

V usage is TRBV10-2 and J usage is TRBJ2-3; 8 bases fit TRBD2. V trimming: 5 bases; J trimming: 5 bases; junction bases outside the gene matches: 12. The CDR3 is made up of 16 amino acids. CDR1 and CDR2 (germline): WSHSY, SAAADI. CDR3 bases: TGCGCCAGCAGTAGGGAGTCAACTAGCGGAAAAGATACGCAGTATTTT. It yields the protein CASSRESTSGKDTQYF.

This sequence joins TRBV9 and TRBJ1-6; 8 bases are shared with TRBD1. Germline V gives CDR1 SGDLS, CDR2 YYNGEE. The CDR3 is 17 amino acids. Trimming cost V 0 bases and J 7 bases; bases outside gene matches: 9. CDR3 protein: CASSVASGGRGNSPLHF. In DNA, the CDR3 is TGTGCCAGCAGCGTAGCTTCAGGGGGCAGGGGAAATTCACCCCTCCACTTT.

This chain joins TRBV20-1 and TRBJ2-5, with TRBD1 matching 8 bases. The CDR3 has 13 amino acids. After removal of 8 bases from V and 5 bases from J, the junction contained 10 bases not matched to a gene. The germline CDR1 and CDR2 sequences are DFQATT and SNEGSKA (reference sequence). CDR3 sequence (DNA): TGCAGTACCATTCCAGGGGGCAGGGAGACCCAGTACTTC. Residues: CSTIPGGRETQYF.

The chain carries TRBV20-1 and TRBJ1-1; D is ambiguous. Trimming left V 6 bases short and J 4 bases short, with 30 bases between. The CDR3 sequence is 18 residues long. Germline V CDR1 and CDR2: DFQATT, SNEGSKA (reference sequence). The CDR3: CSANPVRTFPGGVTEAFF. DNA for the CDR3: TGCAGTGCAAATCCCGTTCGGACCTTTCCAGGCGGGGTCACTGAAGCTTTCTTT.

The V and J genes are TRBV19 and TRBJ1-5; 7 bases are shared with TRBD1. Trimming took 5 bases from V and 5 from J; bases not matched to a gene: 9. The germline CDR1 and CDR2 sequences are LNHDA and SQIVND (reference sequence). The CDR3 extends over 15 amino acids. The CDR3 loop is CASSLSRGRHQPQHF. CDR3 bases: TGTGCCAGTAGTTTATCGAGGGGGCGCCATCAGCCCCAGCATTTT. Combining the CDR3 with reference TRBV19 and TRBJ1-5 gives the whole variable domain DGGITQSPKYLFRKEGQNVTLSCEQNLNHDAMYWYRQDPGQGLRLIYYSQIVNDFQKGDIAEGYSVSREKKESFPLTVTSAQKNPTAFYLCASSLSRGRHQPQHFGDGTRLSIL.

This clonotype showed up many times. This chain joins TRBV7-9 and TRBJ1-4; D not resolved. The V end was cut by 3 bases, the J end by 0 bases, with 14 bases between. The CDR3 sequence is 17 residues long. Per germline, CDR1 SEHNR and CDR2 FQNEAQ (reference sequence). The CDR3 sequence: CASSFFRHTATNEKLFF. The CDR3 region has the DNA TGTGCCAGCAGCTTTTTCAGACATACCGCAACTAATGAAAAACTGTTTTTT.

V and J are TRBV29-1 and TRBJ2-7, with D tentatively TRBD1 or TRBD2 (5 bases each). CDR3 length: 13 residues. Trimming pared 4 bases from V and 3 bases from J, leaving 13 bases between. Germline-derived CDR1 and CDR2 are SQVTM and ANQGSEA. CDR3 sequence: CSVGDGGDYEQYF. Here the CDR3 DNA reads TGCAGCGTTGGGGACGGTGGGGACTACGAGCAGTACTTC.

The chain uses TRBV6-1 and TRBJ1-2, with 7 nucleotides matching TRBD1. The CDR3 contains 12 residues. The V segment lost 6 bases and the J segment 7 bases; nucleotides outside the gene matches: 5. Germline V lookup: CDR1 MNHNS, CDR2 SASEGT. DNA of the CDR3: TGTGCCAGCAGCCCAACAGGGGTTGGCTACACCTTC. Amino acid sequence: CASSPTGVGYTF.

In this sample, this clonotype turned up many times. J is TRBJ1-4 and V is TRBV12-3 or TRBV12-4; D not certain. This CDR3 has 14 residues. V was clipped by 5 bases and J by 3 bases, with 10 bases between them. CDR3 coding DNA: TGTGCCAGCAGTCCCACGGAGTCTAATGAAAAACTGTTTTTT. It codes for CASSPTESNEKLFF.

The sample holds many counts of this clonotype. The junction departs from germline at one end; a sequencing error may be responsible. The CDR3 region is CSARASGTTADTQYF. The CDR3 nucleotides read TGCAGTGCGAGAGCTAGCGGGACGACGGCAGATACGCAGTATTTT. The chain recombines TRBV20-1 with TRBJ2-3; 9 positions agree with TRBD2. Germline V lookup: CDR1 DFQATT, CDR2 SNEGSKA (reference sequence). The CDR3 loop spans 15 amino acids.

This clonotype was seen ten or more times. The chain is built from TRBV7-2 and TRBJ2-5; 10 bases are a match to TRBD2. The V gene end was trimmed by 5 bases and the J gene end by 7 bases; junction bases not matched to a gene: 19. Germline V gene sequence: CDR1 SGHTA, CDR2 FQGNSA. The CDR3 is 18 residues long. The CDR3 sequence is CASSPSRAGGSRWGTQYF. The CDR3 nucleotides are TGTGCCAGCAGCCCCTCGCGAGCGGGAGGGTCCAGGTGGGGGACCCAGTACTTC.

The V call is TRBV20-1, the J call TRBJ2-7; perhaps TRBD1 as D (5 bases). This CDR3 spans 12 amino acids. Germline V CDR1 and CDR2: DFQATT, SNEGSKA (reference sequence). V dropped 5 bases and J dropped 2 bases, with 10 bases sitting between them. CDR3 nucleotides: TGCAGTGCTTCATTAGGGGCCTACGAGCAGTACTTC. Amino acids: CSASLGAYEQYF.

This chain connects TRBV10-3 to TRBJ1-5; 11 bases fit TRBD1. The CDR3 spans 14 residues. Germline CDR1 ENHRY, CDR2 SYGVKD. V shed 3 bases and J 9 bases; nucleotides not matched to a gene: 4. Here the CDR3 DNA reads TGTGCCATCAGTGATGGGACAGGGGGATTGCCCCAGCATTTT. Translation gives CAISDGTGGLPQHF.

This chain links TRBV20-1 with TRBJ2-7, with 8 bases identical to TRBD1. The CDR3 contains 14 residues. V gave up 6 bases and J gave up 0 bases; unmatched junction bases: 7. Germline V gene data show CDR1 as DFQATT and CDR2 as SNEGSKA (reference sequence). The CDR3 region has the DNA TGCAGTGCCGGGCGGACAGGGAGCTCCTACGAGCAGTACTTC. This sequence encodes CSAGRTGSSYEQYF.

In its sample, this clonotype was seen many times. The CDR3 DNA sequence: TGTGCCAGCAGCGTAGGGCCCGGGAGCGGCCAAGAGACCCAGTACTTC. Encoded protein: CASSVGPGSGQETQYF. This rearrangement joins TRBV9 to TRBJ2-5, with TRBD2 as a possible D gene (6 bases). CDR1 is SGDLS and CDR2 is YYNGEE in the germline V gene. CDR3 length: 16 amino acids. Trimming pared 0 bases from V and 1 base from J, leaving 13 bases between. Filled out from reference TRBV9 and TRBJ2-5, the complete variable domain reads DSGVTQTPKHLITATGQRVTLRCSPRSGDLSVYWYQQSLDQGLQFLIQYYNGEERAKGNILERFSAQQFPDLHSELNLSSLELGDSALYFCASSVGPGSGQETQYFGPGTRLLVL.

This clonotype was picked up one time. The chain couples TRBV7-9 to TRBJ2-2, with D possibly being TRBD1 (6 bases). The germline V gene encodes CDR1 SEHNR and CDR2 FQNEAQ (reference sequence). The CDR3 is 12 residues long. V was cut by 6 bases and J by 7 bases, with 9 bases left in between. DNA of the CDR3: TGTGCCAGCAGAACAGGGTACGGGGAGCTGTTTTTT. This gives the protein CASRTGYGELFF.

This clonotype has a count of ten or more. CDR3 DNA: TGTGCCAGTAGTATGGGTGGGAGAGGAGATGAGCAGTTCTTC. It is translated as CASSMGGRGDEQFF. The chain employs TRBV19 and TRBJ2-1; tentatively, D is TRBD2 (5 bases). With 3 bases removed from V and 8 bases from J, the gap between germline ends came to 14 bases. Germline CDR1 and CDR2: LNHDA and SQIVND (reference sequence). This CDR3 region has 14 residues.

The rearrangement uses TRBV19 and TRBJ1-6, with D possibly TRBD1 on 5 matching bases. CDR3 size: 15 residues. Looked up from germline, CDR1 is LNHDA and CDR2 is SQIVND (reference sequence). V lost 9 bases, J lost 10 bases, and 22 bases lay in between. The CDR3 DNA follows: TGTGCCAGCAGCCGAAGCGGGGCGGCAGGGTCACCCCTCCACTTT. Protein product: CASSRSGAAGSPLHF.

This clonotype was observed many times. As DNA, the CDR3 is TGCGCCAGCAAGGGTACTATCTTATCTCAAGAGACCCAGTACTTC. This encodes CASKGTILSQETQYF. This chain uses TRBV5-1 with TRBJ2-5; D not certain. The germline V gene has CDR1 SGHRS and CDR2 YFSETQ. The length of the CDR3 is 15 residues. Trimming shortened V by 6 bases and J by 2 bases, and 17 bases separated the two germline ends.

The chain links TRBV24-1 to TRBJ2-7; 7 positions agree with TRBD2. Germline CDR1 reads KGHDR; CDR2 reads SFDVKD. V lost 7 bases, J lost 3 bases, and 8 bases stayed unmatched. CDR3 length: 14 residues. The CDR3 DNA sequence: TGTGCCACCAGCGTTGGATCGGGAGGCTACGAGCAGTACTTC. It specifies CATSVGSGGYEQYF.

This rearrangement joins TRBV2 to TRBJ1-1, with D perhaps TRBD1 (5 bases). Trimming removed 3 bases from V and 0 bases from J, with 8 bases in between. CDR1 and CDR2 from the germline V gene are SNHLY and FYNNEI. CDR3 length equals 14 residues. The CDR3 coding sequence is TGTGCCAGCAGTGATGGGGGGGTGAACACTGAAGCTTTCTTT. This gives the protein CASSDGGVNTEAFF.

Notes on this clonotype: Given a much more abundant clone one base away, this may be a read error. In this CDR3 the conserved last residue, phenylalanine or tryptophan, is missing, so a read error is likely. The V gene is TRBV10-1, the J gene TRBJ2-7; 8 bases are shared with TRBD2. Germline V lookup: CDR1 WNHNN, CDR2 SYGVQD (reference sequence). This CDR3 is 13 amino acids long. CDR3 amino acids: CASQNGRGYEQYL. The CDR3 region has the DNA TGTGCCAGCCAAAACGGGAGGGGCTACGAGCAGTACCTC.

The table lists this clonotype with many counts. The V and J genes are TRBV5-1 and TRBJ2-1; tentatively, D is TRBD2 (5 bases). The V and J ends lost 5 bases and 7 bases respectively, with 10 bases between them. This CDR3 has 12 residues. Germline V gene lookup returns CDR1 SGHRS and CDR2 YFSETQ. DNA for the CDR3: TGCGCCAGCAGACCTGAGGGAAATGAGCAGTTCTTC. This gives the protein CASRPEGNEQFF.

The chain combines TRBV6-5 with TRBJ2-1; no reliable D call. The germline CDR1 and CDR2 sequences are MNHEY and SVGAGI. The V gene lost 2 bases and the J gene lost 0 bases, with 14 bases spanning the gap. The CDR3 spans 17 residues. The CDR3: CASSYGLGRSSYNEQFF. The DNA of the CDR3 is TGTGCCAGCAGTTACGGGCTTGGAAGAAGCTCCTACAATGAGCAGTTCTTC.

This clonotype appeared a few times. The genes are TRBV6-5 and TRBJ1-4; D may be TRBD1 (6 bases). The V gene's germline CDR1 is MNHEY and CDR2 SVGAGI. Trimming pared 4 bases from V and 0 bases from J, leaving 12 bases between. The CDR3 runs 16 residues. The CDR3 spells CASSSVRGATNEKLFF. For the CDR3, the DNA is TGTGCCAGCAGTTCCGTCAGGGGTGCAACTAATGAAAAACTGTTTTTT.